The table lists the clone carrying this T cell receptor beta chain with many counts. Its antigen is unknown. These data come from a study of T cells in Graves' hyperthyroidism and ophthalmopathy. Amplified TCR beta CDR3 regions came from RNA transcripts. HTBI primers were used for first-round RT-PCR of the TCR CDR3. TCRdb analysed the multiplex PCR reads with MiXCR anew, one entry per CDR3 protein. The sample consists of more than 450,000 distinct CDR3 sequences, nearly 20% of them appearing once. The germline V gene encodes CDR1 MDHEN and CDR2 SYDVKM. CDR3 size: 18 residues. J was trimmed by 8 bases and V by 4 bases; bases with no gene match: 16. Regarding the study as a whole: Prediction of ophthalmopathy progression came a median approximately 6.5 months pre-onset.

Uncontrolled infection, other autoimmune disease, pregnancy or lactation barred patients from enrollment. Input material: blood. The V gene is TRBV28, the J gene TRBJ2-1; 11 nucleotides agree with TRBD2. The clonotype was recovered from a man in his forties with Graves' ophthalmopathy. For the CDR3, the DNA is TGTGCCAGCAGTTCCCCCTCACTAGCGGGAGCACGGTGGGATGAGCAGTTCTTC. This gives the protein CASSSPSLAGARWDEQFF.